This T cell receptor beta chain was recovered during a study of hypomethylating agent response in myelodysplastic syndrome (dated by TCRdb to the early 2020s). General notes on the study: Patients were treated with the hypomethylating agents azacitidine (about 75% of the 11) or decitabine (3 of 11). TET2 was the most frequent mutation, present in about 45% of the 11 patients. Roughly five patients did not respond, whereas roughly six responded with either complete response or hematologic improvement. Of the myelodysplastic syndrome patients in the cohort, 9 were male and 2 were female. Patients had a mean age of 72.2 +/- 6.3 years, and a diploid cytogenetic profile was the most common. Response was defined as complete response or hematologic improvement, and patients who met neither criterion were classified as non-responders. Broader findings and caveats from the paper: A possible recognition of novel MDS antigens by the shared GLIPH2 clusters was not confirmed and needs experimental validation. After hypomethylating agent treatment, no significant change in richness, rarefaction diversity or clonality was seen, either across all patients or within response groups. The cohort was small, with only 11 to 12 patients analyzed. Because the healthy control donors and the MDS patients were not matched by age, the comparison between MDS and healthy samples could have been affected. Novel clonotypes emerged more often in responders, while non-responders showed more contracted clonotypes after treatment.

The library was made by the immunoSEQ multiplex PCR assay. Each sample was run at survey resolution as two replicates of approximately 200 ng apiece, for a total of roughly 400 ng of DNA. Rearranged TCRB sequences in genomic DNA were detected with the hsTCRB kit, which uses multiplex PCR primers directed at V and J genes. The first PCR used the QIAGEN Multiplex PCR Kit for 25 to 35 cycles to amplify the CDR3 region. Sample barcodes and Illumina adapters were added to each replicate in a roughly 8-cycle second PCR. Pooled libraries were quantified with a QuantStudio 6 and the KAPA library quantification kit. Around 14 pM of pooled libraries went onto an Illumina MiSeq for sequencing, using single-end reads of 156 cycles plus an index read of 15 cycles. In the source study's methods: Of some 170,000 unique clonotypes, 1.5% to 2% were flagged by VDJdb annotation as previously reported viral-epitope-specific clonotypes. Raw reads were processed by the immunoSEQ Data Assistant and immunoSEQ Analyzer into normalized, annotated TCRB repertoires. Clonotypes were analyzed with BioAnalyzer and version 0.6.5 of the immunarch R package. Before richness was estimated, every repertoire was downsampled to match the clone count of the smallest repertoire. Clonotypes were categorized as expanded, contracted or novel by Fisher's exact tests, where a novel clonotype had zero frequency before treatment. GLIPH2 clustered significantly changed CDR3 beta sequences using simulation_depth=1000 and kmer_min_depth=3, excluding CDR3s shorter than five residues. Held by TCRdb, this immuneACCESS table contains in-frame sequences only and omits some clones. Under half of the omission traces to an unresolved V gene where checked; the cause of the rest is unknown. V, J and clone size are those of that table, while D and trimming were read from the DNA. The sample has 1,500 to 2,000 clones on record, around nine tenths of them singletons. Clones ranked in the top ten supply roughly 3.6% of the sample.

Bulk bone marrow was analyzed without sorting T-cell subsets. Immunosequencing of the TCR beta CDR3 regions was performed on bone marrow from under 13 myelodysplastic syndrome patients before and after hypomethylating agent therapy. Each patient contributed a baseline bone marrow plus two to three bone marrows at different post-treatment timepoints for longitudinal repertoire tracking. Genomic DNA was extracted from whole bone marrow, and quality was checked by TapeStation, NanoDrop OneC and PicoGreen assays. This clone occurred a few times. Its antigen is still unknown. Base qualities are not at hand, and no much larger clone is one base apart. The CDR3 measures 13 amino acids from cysteine to phenylalanine. Only the CDR3 region is kept as DNA, spanning 39 bases read in frame from base 1. V and J lose 1 base and 2 bases, and a span of 6 bases separates them. Based on the germline V gene, the CDR1 and CDR2 sequences are LGHNA and YNFKEQ.

The chain links TRBV4-2 with TRBJ2-7, with no confidently assigned D gene. Here the sequenced sample was bone marrow, taken before or after starting hypomethylating agent treatment for myelodysplastic syndrome (not recorded which). The sequence came from a human donor with myelodysplastic syndrome. The CDR3 protein is CASSQVVAYEQYF. The sequenced DNA is TGTGCCAGCAGCCAAGTCGTGGCCTACGAGCAGTACTTC.